This TCR beta chain was documented in a study of cytomegalovirus exposure and HLA in healthy donors. About the research overall: The roughly 670 first-cohort repertoires shared a platform with the approximately 120 validation repertoires, as reported in a later analysis. Regarding the study as a whole: Researchers catalogued approximately 170 TCR beta chains as cytomegalovirus-associated. Rare TCR sequences predominated, though certain public TCRs were found in many donors. Confirmation in vitro established that three CMV-associated chains were specific for CMV antigens.

The CDR3 sequence is 14 residues long. V was trimmed by 2 bases and J by 2 bases, leaving 9 bases between them. In germline, CDR1 is SEHNR, CDR2 FQNEAQ (reference sequence). The method was immunoSEQ multiplex PCR; TCRdb's version includes in-frame clones alone and lacks a portion of them. The sample lists approximately 170,000 clones, around four fifths occurring once. As to this clone: Its matching antigen is unknown.

This clonotype was sampled from a man aged 25-45 years in good health and CMV-seropositive. The chain recombines TRBV7-9 with TRBJ2-5; D is perhaps TRBD2 (6 bases). Sequences were obtained from PBMCs. Written as DNA, the CDR3 is TGTGCCAGCAGCTTAAGGAGGGAACAAGAGACCCAGTACTTC. This sequence encodes CASSLRREQETQYF.